This section outlines one T cell receptor beta chain sequence together with its context. The antigen remains undetermined. The source of the sample is a study of shared clonotypes between healthy human individuals. Notes on the study in general: Non-shared clonotypes had lower generation probabilities than clonotypes shared by all four sorted-subset donors.

Trimming left V 4 bases short and J 5 bases short, with 17 bases between. CDR3 length equals 15 residues. The V gene's germline CDR1 is SNHLY and CDR2 FYNNEI. Sequenced by immunoSEQ multiplex PCR; TCRdb stores in-frame clones only, minus some. Of about 2.4 million clones detected, around nine tenths appear once; the ten largest clones hold roughly 0.13%. CD45RA+ naive and CD45RA-negative memory subsets were separated from CD4+ cells. The sample comprised naive CD4+ T cells sorted from blood. Subset described: CD45RA+ positively selected. The chain is built from TRBV2 and TRBJ2-5; D assignment may be TRBD1 or TRBD2 (5 bases each). The clonotype was recovered from a man in his late teens or twenties in good health. This chain's CDR3 is CASSGPSGLVETQYF. Here the CDR3 DNA reads TGTGCCAGCAGTGGCCCCTCGGGGCTAGTGGAGACCCAGTACTTC.